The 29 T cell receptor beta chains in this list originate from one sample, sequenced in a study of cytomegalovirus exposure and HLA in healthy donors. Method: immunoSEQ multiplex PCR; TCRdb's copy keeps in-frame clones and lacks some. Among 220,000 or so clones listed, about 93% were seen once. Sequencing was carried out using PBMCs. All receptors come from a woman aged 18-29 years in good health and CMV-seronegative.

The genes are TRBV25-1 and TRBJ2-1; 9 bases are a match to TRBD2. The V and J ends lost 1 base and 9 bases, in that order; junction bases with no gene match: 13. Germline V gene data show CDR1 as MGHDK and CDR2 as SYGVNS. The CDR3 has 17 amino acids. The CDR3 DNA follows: TGTGCCAGCAGTGAATCATGGGGCGGGAGGGCCGGTAGTGAGCAGTTCTTC. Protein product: CASSESWGGRAGSEQFF.

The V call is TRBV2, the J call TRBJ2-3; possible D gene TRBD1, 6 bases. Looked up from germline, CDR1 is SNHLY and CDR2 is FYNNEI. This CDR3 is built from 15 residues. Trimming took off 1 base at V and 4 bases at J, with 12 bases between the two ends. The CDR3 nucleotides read TGTGCCAGCAGTGAAGTTCGCACAGGGTCAGATACGCAGTATTTT. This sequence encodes CASSEVRTGSDTQYF.

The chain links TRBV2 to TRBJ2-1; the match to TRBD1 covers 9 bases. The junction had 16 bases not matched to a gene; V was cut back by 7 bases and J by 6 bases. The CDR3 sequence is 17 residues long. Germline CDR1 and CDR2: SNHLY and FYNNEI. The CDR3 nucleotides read TGTGCCAGCAAGCGTCAGTCCGGGACAGGGAATTTCAATGAGCAGTTCTTC. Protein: CASKRQSGTGNFNEQFF.

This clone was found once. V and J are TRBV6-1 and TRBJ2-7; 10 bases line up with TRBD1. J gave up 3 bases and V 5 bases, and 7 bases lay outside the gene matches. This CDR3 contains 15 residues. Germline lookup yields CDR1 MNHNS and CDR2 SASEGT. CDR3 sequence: CASSPDRGRFYEQYF. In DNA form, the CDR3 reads TGTGCCAGCAGTCCCGACAGGGGGCGGTTCTACGAGCAGTACTTC.

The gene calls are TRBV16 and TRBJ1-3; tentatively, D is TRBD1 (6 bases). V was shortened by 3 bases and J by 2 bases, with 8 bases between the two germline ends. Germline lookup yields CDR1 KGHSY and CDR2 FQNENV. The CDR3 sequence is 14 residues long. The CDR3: CASSQGAAGNTIYF. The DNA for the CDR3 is TGTGCCAGCAGCCAGGGGGCCGCTGGAAACACCATATATTTT.

The CDR3 reads CAINAGPTYEQYF. The DNA of the CDR3 is TGTGCCATCAATGCGGGCCCCACCTACGAGCAGTACTTC. The chain uses TRBV10-3 and TRBJ2-7, with D possibly TRBD2 on 5 matching bases. The CDR3 is made up of 13 amino acids. The V gene lost 7 bases and the J gene lost 2 bases, with 12 bases spanning the gap. From germline, CDR1 is ENHRY and CDR2 SYGVKD.

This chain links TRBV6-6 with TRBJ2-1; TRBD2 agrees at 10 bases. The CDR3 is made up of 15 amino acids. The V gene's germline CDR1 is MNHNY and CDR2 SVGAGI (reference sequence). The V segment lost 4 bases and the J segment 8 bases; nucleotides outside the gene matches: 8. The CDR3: CASSLASGRVDEQFF. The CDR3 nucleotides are TGTGCCAGCAGTTTAGCTAGCGGGAGAGTTGATGAGCAGTTCTTC.

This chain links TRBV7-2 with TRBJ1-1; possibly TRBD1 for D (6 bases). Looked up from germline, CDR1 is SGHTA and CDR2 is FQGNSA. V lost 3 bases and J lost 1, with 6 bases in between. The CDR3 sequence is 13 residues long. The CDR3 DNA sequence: TGTGCCAGCAGCTTGACAGGGAACACTGAAGCTTTCTTT. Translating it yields CASSLTGNTEAFF.

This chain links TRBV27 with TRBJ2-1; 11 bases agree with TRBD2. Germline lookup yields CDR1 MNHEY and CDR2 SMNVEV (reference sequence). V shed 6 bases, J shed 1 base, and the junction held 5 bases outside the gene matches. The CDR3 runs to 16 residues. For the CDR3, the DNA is TGTGCCAGCAGACTAGCGGGAGTAAGTTCCTACAATGAGCAGTTCTTC. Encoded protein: CASRLAGVSSYNEQFF.

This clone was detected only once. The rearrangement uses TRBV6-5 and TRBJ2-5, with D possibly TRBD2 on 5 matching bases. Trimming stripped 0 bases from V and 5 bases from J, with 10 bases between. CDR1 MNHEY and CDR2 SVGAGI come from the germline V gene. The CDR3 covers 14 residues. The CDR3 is CASSYSRAPETQYF. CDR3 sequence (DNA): TGTGCCAGCAGTTACTCGAGGGCGCCGGAGACCCAGTACTTC.

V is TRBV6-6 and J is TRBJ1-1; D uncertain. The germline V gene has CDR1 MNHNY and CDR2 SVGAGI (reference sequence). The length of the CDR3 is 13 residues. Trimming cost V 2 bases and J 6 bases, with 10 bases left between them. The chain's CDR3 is CASSYPGGAEAFF. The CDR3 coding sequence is TGTGCCAGCAGTTACCCAGGAGGCGCTGAAGCTTTCTTT.

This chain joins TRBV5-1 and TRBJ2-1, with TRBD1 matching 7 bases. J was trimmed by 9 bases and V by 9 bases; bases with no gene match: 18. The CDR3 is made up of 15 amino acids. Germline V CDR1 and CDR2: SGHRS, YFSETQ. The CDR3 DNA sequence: TGCGCCACCAACACCGGGACAGAGGGACGAGGTGAGCAGTTCTTC. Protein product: CATNTGTEGRGEQFF.

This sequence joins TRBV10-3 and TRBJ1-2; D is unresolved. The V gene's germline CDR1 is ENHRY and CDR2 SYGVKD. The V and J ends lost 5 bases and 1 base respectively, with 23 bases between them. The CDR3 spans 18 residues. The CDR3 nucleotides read TGTGCCATCAGTCCCGACGTGCCGACGACTCAATTTAACTATGGCTACACCTTC. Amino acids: CAISPDVPTTQFNYGYTF.

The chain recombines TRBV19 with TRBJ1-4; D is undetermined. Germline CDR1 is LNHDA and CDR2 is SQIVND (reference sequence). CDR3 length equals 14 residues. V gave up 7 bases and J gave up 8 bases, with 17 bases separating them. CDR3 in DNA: TGTGCCAGTACCTCGGGCCGGGGTCGGGAAAAACTGTTTTTT. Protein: CASTSGRGREKLFF.

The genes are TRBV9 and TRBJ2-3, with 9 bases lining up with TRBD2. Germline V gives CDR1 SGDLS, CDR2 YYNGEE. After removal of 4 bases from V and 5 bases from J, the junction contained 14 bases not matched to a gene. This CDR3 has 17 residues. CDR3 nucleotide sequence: TGTGCCAGCAGCCCCCTCCATAGCGGGAGTGGTGGAGATACGCAGTATTTT. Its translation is CASSPLHSGSGGDTQYF.

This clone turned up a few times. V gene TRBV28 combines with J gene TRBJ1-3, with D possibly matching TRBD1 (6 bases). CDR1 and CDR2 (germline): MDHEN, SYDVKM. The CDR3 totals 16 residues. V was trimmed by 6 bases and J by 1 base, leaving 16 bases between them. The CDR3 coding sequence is TGTGCCAGCAGGGGGGCCATGTGGGAATCTGGAAACACCATATATTTT. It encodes CASRGAMWESGNTIYF.

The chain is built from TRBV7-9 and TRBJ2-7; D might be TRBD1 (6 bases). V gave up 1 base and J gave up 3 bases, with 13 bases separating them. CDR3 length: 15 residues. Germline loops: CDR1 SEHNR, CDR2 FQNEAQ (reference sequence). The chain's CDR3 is CASSLGDTRDYEQYF. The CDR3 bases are TGTGCCAGCAGCTTAGGGGACACGCGCGACTACGAGCAGTACTTC. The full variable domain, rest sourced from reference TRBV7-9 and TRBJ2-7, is DTGVSQNPRHKITKRGQNVTFRCDPISEHNRLYWYRQTLGQGPEFLTYFQNEAQLEKSRLLSDRFSAERPKGSFSTLEIQRTEQGDSAMYLCASSLGDTRDYEQYFGPGTRLTVT.

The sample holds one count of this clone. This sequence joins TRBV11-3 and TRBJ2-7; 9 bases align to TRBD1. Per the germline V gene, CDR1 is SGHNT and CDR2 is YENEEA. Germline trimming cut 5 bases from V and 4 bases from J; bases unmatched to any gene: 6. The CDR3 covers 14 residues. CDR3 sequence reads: CASSPGTGSYEQYF. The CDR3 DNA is TGTGCCAGCAGCCCCGGGACAGGGAGTTACGAGCAGTACTTC.

The CDR3 here is CAGPRGAGGSYNEQFF. The CDR3 nucleotides read TGTGCCGGACCCCGGGGCGCGGGGGGGTCCTACAATGAGCAGTTCTTC. The chain couples TRBV30 to TRBJ2-1; 9 bases agree with TRBD2. This CDR3 contains 16 residues. V gave up 8 bases and J gave up 1 base; unmatched junction bases: 12. CDR1 and CDR2 from the germline V gene are GTSNPN and SVGIG (reference sequence).

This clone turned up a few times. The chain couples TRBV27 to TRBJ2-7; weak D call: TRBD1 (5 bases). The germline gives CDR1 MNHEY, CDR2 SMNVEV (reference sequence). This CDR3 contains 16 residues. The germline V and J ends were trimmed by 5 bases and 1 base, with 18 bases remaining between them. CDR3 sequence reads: CASSHFTGSVSYEQYF. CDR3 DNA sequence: TGTGCCAGCAGTCACTTCACAGGATCTGTGTCCTACGAGCAGTACTTC.

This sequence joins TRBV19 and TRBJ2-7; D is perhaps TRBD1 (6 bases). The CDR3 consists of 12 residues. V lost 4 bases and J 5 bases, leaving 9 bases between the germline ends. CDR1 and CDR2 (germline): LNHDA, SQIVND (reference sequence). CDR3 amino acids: CASSSDRHEQYF. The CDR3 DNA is TGTGCCAGTAGTAGCGACAGGCACGAGCAGTACTTC.

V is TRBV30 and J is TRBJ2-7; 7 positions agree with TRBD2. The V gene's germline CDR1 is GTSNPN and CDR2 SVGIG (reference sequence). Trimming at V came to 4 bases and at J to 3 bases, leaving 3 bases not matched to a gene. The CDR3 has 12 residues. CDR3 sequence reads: CAWTSGLYEQYF. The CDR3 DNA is TGTGCCTGGACTAGCGGCCTCTACGAGCAGTACTTC.

The CDR3 region is CASSQTSGLGTQYF. Here the CDR3 DNA reads TGTGCCAGCAGCCAGACTAGCGGGCTAGGGACCCAGTACTTC. The chain is built from TRBV11-2 and TRBJ2-5; 10 bases align to TRBD2. Per the germline V gene, CDR1 is SGHAT and CDR2 is FQNNGV. After removal of 5 bases from V and 7 bases from J, the junction contained 7 bases not matched to a gene. The CDR3 length is 14 residues.

The CDR3 DNA follows: TGTGCCATCGGAGAGAGAAACACTGAAGCTTTCTTT. This translates into CAIGERNTEAFF. The V gene is TRBV10-3, the J gene TRBJ1-1; no definite D call. Germline V lookup: CDR1 ENHRY, CDR2 SYGVKD. This CDR3 is 12 amino acids long. Trimming shortened V by 8 bases and J by 2 bases, and 9 bases separated the two germline ends.

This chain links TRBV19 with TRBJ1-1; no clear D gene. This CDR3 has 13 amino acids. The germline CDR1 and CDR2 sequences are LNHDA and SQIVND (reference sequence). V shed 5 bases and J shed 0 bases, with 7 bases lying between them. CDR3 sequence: CASSSYMNTEAFF. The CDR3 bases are TGTGCCAGTAGTTCGTATATGAACACTGAAGCTTTCTTT.

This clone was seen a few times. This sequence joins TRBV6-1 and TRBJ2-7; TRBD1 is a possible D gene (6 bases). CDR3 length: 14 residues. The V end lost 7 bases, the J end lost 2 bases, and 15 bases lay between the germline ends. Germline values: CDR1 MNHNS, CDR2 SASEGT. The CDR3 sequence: CASTWQGTTYEQYF. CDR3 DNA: TGTGCCAGCACCTGGCAGGGGACAACCTACGAGCAGTACTTC.

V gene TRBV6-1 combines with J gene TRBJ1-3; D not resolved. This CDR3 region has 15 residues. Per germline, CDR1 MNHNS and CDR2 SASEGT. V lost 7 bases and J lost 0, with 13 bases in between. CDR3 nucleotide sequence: TGTGCCAGCATCCGAGGGTCGAACTCTGGAAACACCATATATTTT. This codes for CASIRGSNSGNTIYF.

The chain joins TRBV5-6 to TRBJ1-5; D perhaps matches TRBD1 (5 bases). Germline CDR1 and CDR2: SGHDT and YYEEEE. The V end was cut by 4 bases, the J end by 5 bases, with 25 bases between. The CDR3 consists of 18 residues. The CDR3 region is CASSPGGVEWDLDQPQHF. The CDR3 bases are TGTGCCAGCAGCCCCGGCGGGGTGGAGTGGGACTTGGATCAGCCCCAGCATTTT.

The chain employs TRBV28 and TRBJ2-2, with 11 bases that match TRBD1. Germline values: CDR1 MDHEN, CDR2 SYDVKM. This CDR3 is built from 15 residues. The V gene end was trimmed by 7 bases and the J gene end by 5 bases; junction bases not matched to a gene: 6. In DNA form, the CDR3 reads TGTGCCAGCAATTACCGGGACAGGGGGACCGGGGAGCTGTTTTTT. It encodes CASNYRDRGTGELFF.